The rows below give T cell receptor beta chains drawn from one sample of a study of blood T cell repertoires in COVID-19. Produced via immunoSEQ multiplex PCR; TCRdb's table is partial and in-frame only. The table shows 150,000 to 200,000 clones, with about 86% occurring only once. Material: peripheral blood. Every receptor here comes from a woman in her 70s with COVID-19, enrolled during active disease. Both conserved end residues are part of each CDR3. A D gene is named only where the DNA matches it firmly. Size is omitted from some rows. Given values are once, few, many or a class for expanded clones.

j_gene,v_gene,d_gene,abundance,CDR3aa,CDR3nt
TRBJ1-5,TRBV19,.,.,CASKRSNQPQHF,TGTGCCAGTAAGAGGAGCAATCAGCCCCAGCATTTT
TRBJ1-1,TRBV9,TRBD1,.,CASSSGQGGRSGTEAFF,TGTGCCAGCAGCTCAGGACAGGGGGGGAGGTCCGGCACTGAAGCTTTCTTT
TRBJ2-5,TRBV5-1,TRBD1,.,CASRQGGETQYF,TGCGCCAGCAGACAGGGGGGAGAGACCCAGTACTTC
TRBJ2-7,TRBV7-9,TRBD1,.,CASSSTGVSTYEQYF,TGTGCCAGCAGCTCGACAGGGGTCAGCACCTACGAGCAGTACTTC
TRBJ1-2,TRBV27,TRBD1,.,CASRGTGTGLYGYTF,TGTGCCAGCAGGGGGACCGGGACAGGGCTTTATGGCTACACCTTC
TRBJ1-2,TRBV5-1,TRBD1,.,CASSLDGQGWNGYTF,TGCGCCAGCAGCTTGGACGGACAGGGTTGGAATGGCTACACCTTC
TRBJ1-3,TRBV11-3,.,.,CASSSGVRGWSSGNTIYF,TGTGCCAGCAGCTCGGGGGTTCGTGGTTGGAGTTCTGGAAACACCATATATTTT
TRBJ2-7,TRBV11-3,.,.,CASSFRARIPYEQYF,TGTGCCAGCAGCTTCCGAGCTAGAATTCCCTACGAGCAGTACTTC
TRBJ2-1,TRBV18,.,once,CASSRQTGSYHEQFF,TGTGCCAGCTCACGGCAAACAGGTAGTTATCATGAGCAGTTCTTC
TRBJ2-5,TRBV24-1,.,.,CATSGRDPEETQYF,TGTGCCACCAGTGGGAGGGACCCGGAAGAGACCCAGTACTTC
TRBJ2-1,TRBV29-1,.,.,CSVEVSRNEQFF,TGCAGCGTTGAAGTTTCTAGGAATGAGCAGTTCTTC
TRBJ2-5,TRBV29-1,.,once,CSVVEGTPREAQYF,TGCAGCGTTGTTGAGGGCACCCCAAGAGAGGCCCAGTACTTC
TRBJ1-1,TRBV14,.,.,CASSLSGGTEAFF,TGTGCCAGCAGCCTCTCGGGTGGGACTGAAGCTTTCTTT
TRBJ2-1,TRBV4-3,TRBD2,.,CASSRLNLAGTEGNEQFF,TGCGCCAGCAGCCGCCTTAACCTAGCGGGGACGGAGGGGAATGAGCAGTTCTTC
TRBJ2-5,TRBV19,TRBD2,.,CASSHVLASGSRAQYF,TGTGCCAGTAGCCACGTTCTCGCTAGCGGGAGCAGGGCCCAGTACTTC
TRBJ1-1,TRBV6-4,.,few,CASSDSAGDTEAFF,TGTGCCAGCAGTGACTCTGCGGGAGACACTGAAGCTTTCTTT
TRBJ1-2,TRBV3-1/TRBV3-2,.,.,CASSQQGTYGYTF,TGTGCCAGCAGCCAACAGGGGACCTATGGCTACACCTTC
TRBJ2-5,TRBV14,.,.,CASSQSSQETQYF,TGTGCCAGCAGCCAATCTAGTCAAGAGACCCAGTACTTC
TRBJ1-2,TRBV9,.,.,CASSARWGQSYGYTF,TGTGCCAGCAGCGCCCGGTGGGGACAATCCTATGGCTACACCTTC
TRBJ2-5,TRBV30,TRBD1,.,CAWGGQGAWETQYF,TGTGCCTGGGGGGGACAGGGGGCTTGGGAGACCCAGTACTTC
TRBJ1-2,TRBV28,.,.,CASSPRQENYGYTF,TGTGCCAGCAGTCCCCGACAGGAAAACTATGGCTACACCTTC
TRBJ1-2,TRBV30,.,.,CVYGRANGYTF,TGTGTCTACGGCAGGGCCAATGGCTACACCTTC
TRBJ2-7,TRBV28,TRBD2,.,CASSLGRLAYEQYF,TGTGCCAGCAGTTTAGGTAGACTAGCGTACGAGCAGTACTTC
TRBJ1-4,TRBV15,TRBD1,.,CATSRPTGGAEKLFF,TGTGCCACCAGCAGACCGACAGGGGGAGCAGAAAAACTGTTTTTT
TRBJ1-2,TRBV4-1,.,.,CASSQEGANYGYTF,TGCGCCAGCAGCCAAGAAGGGGCGAACTATGGCTACACCTTC
TRBJ2-2,TRBV5-1,.,.,CASSLVGGNTGELFF,TGCGCCAGCAGTTTGGTAGGGGGGAACACCGGGGAGCTGTTTTTT
TRBJ1-5,TRBV9,.,.,CASSVGAGPNQPQHF,TGTGCCAGCAGCGTAGGCGCAGGGCCCAATCAGCCCCAGCATTTT
TRBJ2-2,TRBV18,.,.,CASSPMRRGGELFF,TGTGCCAGCTCACCAATGAGGAGGGGCGGGGAGCTGTTTTTT
TRBJ1-2,TRBV27,.,.,CASRKSGTTGYTF,TGTGCCAGCAGGAAATCAGGGACAACCGGCTACACCTTC
TRBJ2-7,TRBV5-4,TRBD2,.,CASSPPGRLAGGTYSYEQYF,TGTGCCAGCAGCCCCCCGGGGCGGCTAGCGGGAGGGACCTACTCCTACGAGCAGTACTTC
TRBJ1-2,TRBV5-5,TRBD1,.,CASSGDSLIEGYTF,TGTGCCAGCAGCGGGGACAGTCTCATAGAGGGCTACACCTTC
TRBJ1-2,TRBV7-9,.,.,CASSLGPGNYGYTF,TGTGCCAGCAGCTTAGGTCCGGGGAACTATGGCTACACCTTC
TRBJ2-1,TRBV12-5,.,few,CASGLDGTYNEQFF,TGTGCTAGTGGTTTGGACGGTACCTACAATGAGCAGTTCTTC
TRBJ2-7,TRBV5-4,.,once,CASSLWDKGVGEQYF,TGTGCCAGCAGCTTGTGGGACAAGGGGGTCGGTGAGCAGTACTTC
TRBJ1-1,TRBV3-1/TRBV3-2,.,.,CASSQDFNTMNTEAFF,TGTGCCAGCAGCCAAGATTTTAACACTATGAACACTGAAGCTTTCTTT
TRBJ1-6,TRBV7-9,.,.,CASSYNRENSPLHF,TGTGCCAGCAGCTATAACAGGGAGAATTCACCCCTCCACTTT
TRBJ1-1,TRBV6-5,TRBD1,.,CASRAGQGAHTEAFF,TGTGCCAGCAGAGCGGGACAGGGGGCGCACACTGAAGCTTTCTTT
TRBJ1-2,TRBV11-2,.,.,CASSLGPGGADYGYTF,TGTGCCAGCAGCTTAGGCCCCGGGGGGGCGGATTATGGCTACACCTTC
TRBJ1-2,TRBV12-3/TRBV12-4,.,.,CASSPGPKNGYTF,TGTGCCAGCAGCCCAGGGCCCAAGAATGGCTACACCTTC
TRBJ1-2,TRBV19,.,many,CASSSGVYGYTF,TGTGCCAGTAGTTCAGGCGTATATGGCTACACCTTC
TRBJ2-1,TRBV27,TRBD2,.,CASTSTSGSLNEQFF,TGTGCCAGCACCTCGACTAGCGGGAGTCTAAATGAGCAGTTCTTC
TRBJ1-5,TRBV7-3,TRBD1,.,CATLARTGDTNQPQHF,TGTGCAACTTTGGCAAGGACAGGGGATACGAATCAGCCCCAGCATTTT
TRBJ2-7,TRBV3-1/TRBV3-2,.,.,CASSPLPGSYEQYF,TGTGCCAGCAGCCCTCTCCCGGGGTCCTACGAGCAGTACTTC
TRBJ2-1,TRBV28,TRBD1,.,CASSLGTVYNEQFF,TGTGCCAGCAGTTTAGGGACAGTCTACAATGAGCAGTTCTTC
TRBJ1-5,TRBV19,.,.,CASRTGFSQPQHF,TGTGCCAGTAGAACAGGGTTCTCTCAGCCCCAGCATTTT
TRBJ2-3,TRBV28,.,.,CASSLLEPRVGQYF,TGTGCCAGCAGTTTATTGGAGCCCCGGGTGGGGCAGTATTTT
TRBJ1-3,TRBV29-1,TRBD1,.,CSVESTGAGNTIYF,TGCAGCGTTGAATCGACAGGGGCCGGAAACACCATATATTTT
TRBJ2-2,TRBV5-1,.,once,CASSLDRANTGELFF,TGCGCCAGCAGCTTGGACAGGGCGAACACCGGGGAGCTGTTTTTT
TRBJ2-7,TRBV15,.,.,CATSRDRSITPYEQYF,TGTGCCACCAGCAGAGATCGGTCGATTACCCCCTACGAGCAGTACTTC
TRBJ1-5,TRBV28,TRBD1,few,CASSFTGGQPQHF,TGTGCCAGCAGTTTTACAGGGGGGCAGCCCCAGCATTTT